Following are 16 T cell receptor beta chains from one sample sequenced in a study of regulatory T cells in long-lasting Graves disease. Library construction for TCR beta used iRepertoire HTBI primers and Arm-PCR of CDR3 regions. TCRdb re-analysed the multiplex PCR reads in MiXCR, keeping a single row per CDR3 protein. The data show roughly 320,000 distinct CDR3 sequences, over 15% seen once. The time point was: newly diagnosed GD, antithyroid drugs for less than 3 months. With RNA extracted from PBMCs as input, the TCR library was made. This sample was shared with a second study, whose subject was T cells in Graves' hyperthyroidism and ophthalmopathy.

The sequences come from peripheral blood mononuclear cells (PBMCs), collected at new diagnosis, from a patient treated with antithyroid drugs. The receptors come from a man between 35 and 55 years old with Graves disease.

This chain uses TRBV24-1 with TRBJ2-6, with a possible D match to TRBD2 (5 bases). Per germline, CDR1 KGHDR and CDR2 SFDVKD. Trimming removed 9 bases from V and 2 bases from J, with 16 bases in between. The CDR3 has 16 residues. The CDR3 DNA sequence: TGTGCCACCGCAACCCGAGGGCTAACTGGGGCCAACGTCCTGACTTTC. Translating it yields CATATRGLTGANVLTF.

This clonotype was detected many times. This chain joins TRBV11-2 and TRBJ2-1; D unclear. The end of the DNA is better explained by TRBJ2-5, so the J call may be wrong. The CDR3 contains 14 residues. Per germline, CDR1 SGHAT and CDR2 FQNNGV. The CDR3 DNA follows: TGTGCCAGCACCCTACTCCGGGCAGCCGAGACCCAGTACTTC. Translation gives CASTLLRAAETQYF.

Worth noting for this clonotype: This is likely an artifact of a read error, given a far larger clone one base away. As DNA, the CDR3 is TGTGCCGGCAGCTTAGCGTCTCAGGGGGTCTTAGGTGGCTACACCTTC. As protein: CAGSLASQGVLGGYTF. The rearrangement joins TRBV11-2 to TRBJ2-4; 7 nucleotides line up with TRBD1. The J call could be wrong; TRBJ1-2 is a better fit for the DNA end. CDR3 length: 16 amino acids. CDR1 is SGHAT, CDR2 FQNNGV, per germline.

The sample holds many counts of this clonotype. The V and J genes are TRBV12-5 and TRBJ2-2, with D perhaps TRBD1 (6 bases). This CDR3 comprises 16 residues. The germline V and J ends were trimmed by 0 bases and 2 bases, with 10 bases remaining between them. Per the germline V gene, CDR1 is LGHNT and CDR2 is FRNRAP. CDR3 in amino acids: CASGLVSGANTGELFF. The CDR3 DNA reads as TGTGCTAGTGGTTTGGTATCAGGGGCTAACACCGGGGAGCTGTTTTTT.

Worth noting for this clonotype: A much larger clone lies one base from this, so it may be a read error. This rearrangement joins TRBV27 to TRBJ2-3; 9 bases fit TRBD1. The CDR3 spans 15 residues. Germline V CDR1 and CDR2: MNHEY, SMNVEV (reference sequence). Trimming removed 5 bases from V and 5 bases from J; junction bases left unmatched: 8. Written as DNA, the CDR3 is TGTGCCAGCAGTGATGCACAGGGGGCTATAGATACGCAGTATTTT. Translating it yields CASSDAQGAIDTQYF.

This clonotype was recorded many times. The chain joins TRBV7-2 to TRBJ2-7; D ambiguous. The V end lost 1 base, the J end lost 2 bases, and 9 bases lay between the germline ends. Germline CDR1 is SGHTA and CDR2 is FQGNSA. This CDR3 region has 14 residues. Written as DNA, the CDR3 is TGTGCCAGCAGCTTAGTCTACAAACCCTACGAGCAGTACTTC. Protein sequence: CASSLVYKPYEQYF. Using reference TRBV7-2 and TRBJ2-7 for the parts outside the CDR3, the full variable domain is GAGVSQSPSNKVTEKGKDVELRCDPISGHTALYWYRQSLGQGLEFLIYFQGNSAPDKSGLPSDRFSAERTGGSVSTLTIQRTQQEDSAVYLCASSLVYKPYEQYFGPGTRLTVT.

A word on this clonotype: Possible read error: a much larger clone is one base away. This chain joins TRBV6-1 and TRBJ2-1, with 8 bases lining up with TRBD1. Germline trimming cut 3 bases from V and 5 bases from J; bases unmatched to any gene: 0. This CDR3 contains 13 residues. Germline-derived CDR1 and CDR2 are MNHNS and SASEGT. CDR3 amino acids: CASSETGDNEQFF. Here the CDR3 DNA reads TGTGCCAGCAGTGAGACAGGGGACAATGAGCAGTTCTTC.

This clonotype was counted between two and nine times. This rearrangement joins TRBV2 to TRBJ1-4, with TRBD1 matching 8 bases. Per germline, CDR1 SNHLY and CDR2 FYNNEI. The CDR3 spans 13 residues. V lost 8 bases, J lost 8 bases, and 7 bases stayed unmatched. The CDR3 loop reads CASGGQGKEKLFF. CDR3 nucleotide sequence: TGTGCCAGCGGAGGACAGGGTAAAGAAAAACTGTTTTTT.

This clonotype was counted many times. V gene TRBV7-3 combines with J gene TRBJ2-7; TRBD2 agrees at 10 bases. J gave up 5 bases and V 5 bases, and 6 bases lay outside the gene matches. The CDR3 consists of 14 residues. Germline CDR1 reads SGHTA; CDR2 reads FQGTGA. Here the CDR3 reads CASSLSSGGHEQYF. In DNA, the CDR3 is TGTGCCAGCAGCCTCTCTAGCGGGGGCCACGAGCAGTACTTC.

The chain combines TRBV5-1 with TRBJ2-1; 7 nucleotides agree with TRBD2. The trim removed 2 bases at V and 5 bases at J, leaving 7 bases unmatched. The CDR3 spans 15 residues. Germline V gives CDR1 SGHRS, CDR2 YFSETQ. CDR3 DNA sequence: TGCGCCAGCAGCTTAGGCGGGAGCGGAGACAATGAGCAGTTCTTC. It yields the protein CASSLGGSGDNEQFF.

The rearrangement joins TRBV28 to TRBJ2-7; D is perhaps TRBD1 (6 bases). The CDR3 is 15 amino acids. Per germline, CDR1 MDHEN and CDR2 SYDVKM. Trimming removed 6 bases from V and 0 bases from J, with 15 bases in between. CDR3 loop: CASSSSGTPSYEQYF. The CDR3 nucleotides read TGTGCCAGCAGCTCCTCCGGGACACCCTCCTACGAGCAGTACTTC.

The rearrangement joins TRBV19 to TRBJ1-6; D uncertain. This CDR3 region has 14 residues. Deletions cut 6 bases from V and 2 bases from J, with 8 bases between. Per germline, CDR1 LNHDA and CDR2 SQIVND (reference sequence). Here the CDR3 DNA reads TGTGCCAGTAGCAGGTTCGCCTATAATTCACCCCTCCACTTT. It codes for CASSRFAYNSPLHF.

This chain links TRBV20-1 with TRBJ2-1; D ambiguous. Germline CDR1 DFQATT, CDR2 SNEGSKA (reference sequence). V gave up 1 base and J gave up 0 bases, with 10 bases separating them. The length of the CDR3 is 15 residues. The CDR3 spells CSARGGYSSYNEQFF. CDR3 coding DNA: TGCAGTGCTAGAGGCGGTTACAGCTCCTACAATGAGCAGTTCTTC.

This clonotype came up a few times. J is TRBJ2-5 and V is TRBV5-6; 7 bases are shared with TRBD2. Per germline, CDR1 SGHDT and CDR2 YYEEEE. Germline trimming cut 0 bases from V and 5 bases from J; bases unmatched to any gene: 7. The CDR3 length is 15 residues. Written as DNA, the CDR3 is TGTGCCAGCAGCTTGGTAGCAGCGGGGAGGGAGACCCAGTACTTC. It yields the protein CASSLVAAGRETQYF.

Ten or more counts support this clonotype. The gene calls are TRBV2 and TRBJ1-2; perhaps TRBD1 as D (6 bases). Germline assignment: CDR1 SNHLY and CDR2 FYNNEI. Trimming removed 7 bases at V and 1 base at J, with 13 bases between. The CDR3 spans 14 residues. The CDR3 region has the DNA TGTGCCAGCACTACAGGGTTGGGTAACTATGGCTACACCTTC. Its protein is CASTTGLGNYGYTF.

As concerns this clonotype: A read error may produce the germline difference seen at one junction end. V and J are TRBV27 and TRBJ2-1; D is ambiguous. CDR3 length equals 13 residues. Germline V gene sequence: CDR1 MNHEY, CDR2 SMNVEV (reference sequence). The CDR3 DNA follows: TGTGCCAGCAGTCGTGGCTCCTACAATGGGCAGTTCTTC. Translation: CASSRGSYNGQFF.